A selection of T cell receptor beta chains follows, all from one sample in a study of cytotoxic CD8 clonotypes in ibrutinib-treated CLL. TCRdb keeps only in-frame clones here, not all; method: immunoSEQ multiplex PCR. In the table there are 150,000 to 250,000 clones, about 72% of which are singletons. Sequenced material: PBMCs, taken after 24 months of ibrutinib treatment. These receptors were collected from a human donor with chronic lymphocytic leukemia. Both conserved end residues are part of each CDR3. Each record gives: D gene, clone size, V gene, J gene, CDR3 DNA, CDR3 protein. D genes are given only for firm matches. Where a row states a size, it is once, few, many or the class of an expanded clone; other rows omit it.

D gene: TRBD1
clone size: few
V gene: TRBV7-2
J gene: TRBJ2-2
CDR3 DNA: TGTGCCAGCAGCAGACGGTCGGGACAGGGCTCCGGGGAGCTGTTTTTT
CDR3 protein: CASSRRSGQGSGELFF

D gene: NA
clone size: once
V gene: TRBV28
J gene: TRBJ1-1
CDR3 DNA: TGTGCCAGCAGTCGGGCGGGAGCATGGGTAAACACTGAAGCTTTCTTT
CDR3 protein: CASSRAGAWVNTEAFF

D gene: NA
clone size: NA
V gene: TRBV4-2
J gene: TRBJ2-7
CDR3 DNA: TGTGCCAGCAGCCAAGTCTTAGGGAAGGAGACAAGCTACGAGCAGTACTTC
CDR3 protein: CASSQVLGKETSYEQYF

D gene: NA
clone size: NA
V gene: TRBV29-1
J gene: TRBJ1-2
CDR3 DNA: TGCAGCGTGGACGGGACGGGAGGAGGCTACACCTTC
CDR3 protein: CSVDGTGGGYTF

D gene: NA
clone size: NA
V gene: TRBV6-6
J gene: TRBJ2-2
CDR3 DNA: TGTGCCAGCATATCCGGCCAGGCCGGGGAGCTGTTTTTT
CDR3 protein: CASISGQAGELFF

D gene: NA
clone size: NA
V gene: TRBV7-6
J gene: TRBJ1-1
CDR3 DNA: TGTGCCAGCAGCTTAGACCGGGAGAAGGGGAGCACTGAAGCTTTCTTT
CDR3 protein: CASSLDREKGSTEAFF

D gene: NA
clone size: NA
V gene: TRBV10-2
J gene: TRBJ2-7
CDR3 DNA: TGCGCCAGCAGTGAGTCCGGAGGGTTCCGCGAGCAGTACTTC
CDR3 protein: CASSESGGFREQYF

D gene: NA
clone size: NA
V gene: TRBV6-5
J gene: TRBJ1-2
CDR3 DNA: TGTGCCAGCATCCCTCGCGGCTACACCTTC
CDR3 protein: CASIPRGYTF

D gene: NA
clone size: NA
V gene: TRBV7-9
J gene: TRBJ1-2
CDR3 DNA: TGTGCCAGCAGCTTAGGGGCCATGGACTATGGCTACACCTTC
CDR3 protein: CASSLGAMDYGYTF

D gene: TRBD1
clone size: NA
V gene: TRBV9
J gene: TRBJ1-1
CDR3 DNA: TGTGCCAGCAGCGTAGAGCTGACAGGGGTAAGTCCGGAAGCTTTCTTT
CDR3 protein: CASSVELTGVSPEAFF

D gene: TRBD2
clone size: NA
V gene: TRBV11-2
J gene: TRBJ2-3
CDR3 DNA: TGTGCCAGCAGCCCGAGACTAGCGGGAGGGACAGATACGCAGTATTTT
CDR3 protein: CASSPRLAGGTDTQYF

D gene: TRBD1
clone size: NA
V gene: TRBV9
J gene: TRBJ2-5
CDR3 DNA: TGTGCCAGCAGCGCCACTGGGACAGGGGCGCGGGAGACCCAGTACTTC
CDR3 protein: CASSATGTGARETQYF

D gene: TRBD2
clone size: NA
V gene: TRBV9
J gene: TRBJ2-7
CDR3 DNA: TGTGCCAGCAGCGTCACTAGCGGGATTGTCGACGAGCAGTACTTC
CDR3 protein: CASSVTSGIVDEQYF

D gene: TRBD1
clone size: NA
V gene: TRBV9
J gene: TRBJ2-7
CDR3 DNA: TGTGCCAGCAGCGACTACAGGGGATACGAGCAGTACTTC
CDR3 protein: CASSDYRGYEQYF

D gene: TRBD1
clone size: few
V gene: TRBV7-2
J gene: TRBJ2-4
CDR3 DNA: TGTGCCAGCAGCTTGCAGGGGGCTTACATTCAGTACTTC
CDR3 protein: CASSLQGAYIQYF

D gene: NA
clone size: NA
V gene: TRBV11-2
J gene: TRBJ2-7
CDR3 DNA: TGTGCCAGCAGCTTAGGCACCCGGCACTACGAGCAGTACTTC
CDR3 protein: CASSLGTRHYEQYF

D gene: TRBD2
clone size: NA
V gene: TRBV6-6
J gene: TRBJ2-3
CDR3 DNA: TGTGCCAGCACCATAAGTTTAGCGGGAGGACCAGATACGCAGTATTTT
CDR3 protein: CASTISLAGGPDTQYF

D gene: TRBD1
clone size: NA
V gene: TRBV28
J gene: TRBJ2-7
CDR3 DNA: TGTGCCAGCAGGGACCTGACAGGGGAAGCCTACGAGCAGTACTTC
CDR3 protein: CASRDLTGEAYEQYF

D gene: TRBD2
clone size: NA
V gene: TRBV15
J gene: TRBJ2-7
CDR3 DNA: TGTGCCACCAGCAGAGGGGTCGGGAGGGCGCCCTACGAGCAGTACTTC
CDR3 protein: CATSRGVGRAPYEQYF

D gene: TRBD1
clone size: NA
V gene: TRBV2
J gene: TRBJ1-2
CDR3 DNA: TGTGCCAGCAGTGAAAAATTGGACAGGGTATTTGGCTACACCTTC
CDR3 protein: CASSEKLDRVFGYTF

D gene: NA
clone size: NA
V gene: TRBV5-1
J gene: TRBJ2-1
CDR3 DNA: TGCGCCAGCAGCTTGGTTATTAGCGGAGCGTACAATGAGCAGTTCTTC
CDR3 protein: CASSLVISGAYNEQFF

D gene: NA
clone size: few
V gene: TRBV19
J gene: TRBJ1-1
CDR3 DNA: TGTGCCAGTAAGCAGGGGTATTCTGAAGCTTTCTTT
CDR3 protein: CASKQGYSEAFF

D gene: NA
clone size: NA
V gene: TRBV5-1
J gene: TRBJ1-2
CDR3 DNA: TGCGCCAGCAGCTTGGGGGGGCCTAACTATGGCTACACCTTC
CDR3 protein: CASSLGGPNYGYTF

D gene: NA
clone size: NA
V gene: TRBV10-1
J gene: TRBJ2-1
CDR3 DNA: TGCGCCAGCAGTGAAGACCTATACAATGAGCAGTTCTTC
CDR3 protein: CASSEDLYNEQFF

D gene: NA
clone size: NA
V gene: TRBV11-2
J gene: TRBJ2-1
CDR3 DNA: TGTGCCAGCAGCTTAGCGACCCCCGCTTATGAGCAGTTCTTC
CDR3 protein: CASSLATPAYEQFF

D gene: NA
clone size: NA
V gene: TRBV6-5
J gene: TRBJ2-7
CDR3 DNA: TGTGCCAGCAGTTACACGTCAACTTACGAGCAGTACTTC
CDR3 protein: CASSYTSTYEQYF

D gene: NA
clone size: NA
V gene: TRBV2
J gene: TRBJ2-7
CDR3 DNA: TGTGCCAGCAAGGGGGATTTTACCTACGAGCAGTACTTC
CDR3 protein: CASKGDFTYEQYF

D gene: TRBD2
clone size: NA
V gene: TRBV7-2
J gene: TRBJ2-1
CDR3 DNA: TGTGCCAGCAGCCCCCGGACTAGCGGGAGCGTTGAGCAGTTCTTC
CDR3 protein: CASSPRTSGSVEQFF

D gene: NA
clone size: NA
V gene: TRBV19
J gene: TRBJ1-2
CDR3 DNA: TGTGCCAGTAGTATTATGGAAAAGGGAGCCTATGGCTACACCTTC
CDR3 protein: CASSIMEKGAYGYTF

D gene: TRBD2
clone size: NA
V gene: TRBV4-3
J gene: TRBJ2-7
CDR3 DNA: TGCGCCAGCAGCCAAGAAGGGACTAAATACGAGCAGTACTTC
CDR3 protein: CASSQEGTKYEQYF

D gene: TRBD2
clone size: NA
V gene: TRBV5-1
J gene: TRBJ2-1
CDR3 DNA: TGCGCCAGCAGCTTAGAACTAGCGGACAATGAGCAGTTCTTC
CDR3 protein: CASSLELADNEQFF

D gene: NA
clone size: NA
V gene: TRBV5-4
J gene: TRBJ1-1
CDR3 DNA: TGTGCCAGCAGCTTGAACAGTGGGGGTAACACTGAAGCTTTCTTT
CDR3 protein: CASSLNSGGNTEAFF

D gene: TRBD2
clone size: NA
V gene: TRBV5-4
J gene: TRBJ2-7
CDR3 DNA: TGTGCCAGCAGCTCCGGAGGCCTAGCGGGAGTGGGAACTGAGCAGTACTTC
CDR3 protein: CASSSGGLAGVGTEQYF

D gene: NA
clone size: once
V gene: TRBV5-6
J gene: TRBJ2-4
CDR3 DNA: TGTGCCAGCAGCTACGCAGGGGTCAAAAACATTCAGTACTTC
CDR3 protein: CASSYAGVKNIQYF

D gene: TRBD2
clone size: few
V gene: TRBV25-1
J gene: TRBJ2-7
CDR3 DNA: TGTGCCACCCGGGAGGGGGTAGCCTACGAGCAGTACTTC
CDR3 protein: CATREGVAYEQYF

D gene: NA
clone size: NA
V gene: TRBV30
J gene: TRBJ2-3
CDR3 DNA: TGTGCCTGGAGTGTAATGTCAGATACGCAGTATTTT
CDR3 protein: CAWSVMSDTQYF

D gene: NA
clone size: NA
V gene: TRBV5-8
J gene: TRBJ1-3
CDR3 DNA: TGTGCCAGCAGCTTGGGGTCTAACTCTGGAAACACCATATATTTT
CDR3 protein: CASSLGSNSGNTIYF

D gene: TRBD1
clone size: NA
V gene: TRBV25-1
J gene: TRBJ2-7
CDR3 DNA: TGTGCCAGCAGTGGTAACCGGGACAGGGGGCACGAGCAGTACTTC
CDR3 protein: CASSGNRDRGHEQYF

D gene: TRBD2
clone size: NA
V gene: TRBV9
J gene: TRBJ2-1
CDR3 DNA: TGTGCCAGCAGCACCCTATGGGGCGGGAGCAACAATGAGCAGTTCTTC
CDR3 protein: CASSTLWGGSNNEQFF

D gene: NA
clone size: few
V gene: TRBV30
J gene: TRBJ2-7
CDR3 DNA: TGTGCCTGGGGGGACTCGATTGCCTACGAGCAGTACTTC
CDR3 protein: CAWGDSIAYEQYF

D gene: TRBD2
clone size: NA
V gene: TRBV7-3
J gene: TRBJ2-1
CDR3 DNA: TGTGCCAGCAGCTTCAGCGGGAGTATTGCCAATGAGCAGTTCTTC
CDR3 protein: CASSFSGSIANEQFF